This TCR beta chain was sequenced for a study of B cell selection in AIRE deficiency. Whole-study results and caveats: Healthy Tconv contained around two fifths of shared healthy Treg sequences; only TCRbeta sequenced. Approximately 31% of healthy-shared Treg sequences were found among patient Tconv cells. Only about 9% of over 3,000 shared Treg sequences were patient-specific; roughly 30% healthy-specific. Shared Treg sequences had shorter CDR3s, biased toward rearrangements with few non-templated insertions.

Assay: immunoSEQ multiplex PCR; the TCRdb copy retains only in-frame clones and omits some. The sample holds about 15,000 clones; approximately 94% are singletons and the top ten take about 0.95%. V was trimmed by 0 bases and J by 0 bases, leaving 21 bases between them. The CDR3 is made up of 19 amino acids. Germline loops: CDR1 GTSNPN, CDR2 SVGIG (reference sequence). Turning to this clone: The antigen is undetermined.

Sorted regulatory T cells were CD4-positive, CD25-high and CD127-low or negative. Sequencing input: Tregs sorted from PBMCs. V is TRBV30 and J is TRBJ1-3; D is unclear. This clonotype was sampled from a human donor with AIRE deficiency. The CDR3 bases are TGTGCCTGGAGTGTTGCAATCAGAGGGCAGCTTAACTCTGGAAACACCATATATTTT. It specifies CAWSVAIRGQLNSGNTIYF.